These T cell receptor beta chains were read from a single sample in a study of T-cell reconstitution after alpha-beta-depleted transplantation in children. TCRdb re-called the PCR reads through MiXCR, storing one row per CDR3 protein. Here the sample spans approximately 640,000 distinct CDR3 sequences, roughly 15% being singletons. Source: PBMCs from the stem cell graft donor, taken from the stem cell graft. These receptor sequences come from a human donor who donated a stem cell graft to a child with acute myeloid leukemia. The CDR3 runs from the conserved cysteine through the conserved F or W. A D gene is named only where the DNA matches it firmly. Clone size is stated in some rows and not others, as once, few, many or a class when expanded.

d_call	v_call	j_call	clone_size	cdr3_aa	cdr3_nt
TRBD1	TRBV29-1	TRBJ2-5	many	CSGGQGAGETQYF	TGCAGCGGCGGACAGGGGGCGGGAGAGACCCAGTACTTC
.	TRBV7-8	TRBJ1-6	few	CASSLVGGSRGSPLHF	TGTGCCAGCAGCTTAGTGGGGGGATCTAGAGGTTCACCCCTCCACTTT
.	TRBV9	TRBJ1-1	.	CASSVARDRVGTEAFF	TGTGCCAGCAGCGTAGCCAGGGACCGGGTGGGCACTGAAGCTTTCTTT
.	TRBV6-2/TRBV6-3	TRBJ2-3	.	CASRRKRYPSTDTQYF	TGTGCCAGCAGACGAAAACGCTATCCTAGCACAGATACGCAGTATTTT
TRBD1	TRBV12-3/TRBV12-4	TRBJ2-6	.	CASSLTGAFPSGANVLTF	TGTGCCAGCAGTTTAACAGGGGCCTTCCCCTCTGGGGCCAACGTCCTGACTTTC
TRBD1	TRBV7-9	TRBJ2-7	.	CASSTTGTGSYEQYF	TGTGCCAGCAGCACCACCGGGACAGGCTCCTACGAGCAGTACTTC
.	TRBV7-2	TRBJ2-1	few	CASSGKSSYNEQFF	TGTGCCAGCAGCGGGAAGAGCTCCTACAATGAGCAGTTCTTC
TRBD1	TRBV15	TRBJ2-5	.	CATSRDRDREIQETQYF	TGTGCCACCAGCAGAGATCGGGACAGGGAGATTCAAGAGACCCAGTACTTC
.	TRBV12-3/TRBV12-4	TRBJ2-2	few	CAATRGIDTGELFF	TGTGCCGCAACCCGGGGCATAGACACCGGGGAGCTGTTTTTT
TRBD1	TRBV29-1	TRBJ2-3	many	CSVDLGQGGDTQYF	TGCAGCGTTGATCTGGGACAGGGAGGAGATACGCAGTATTTT
.	TRBV20-1	TRBJ2-1	few	CSARTATGTNEQFF	TGCAGTGCTAGGACGGCCACAGGGACGAATGAGCAGTTCTTC
TRBD1	TRBV20-1	TRBJ2-1	many	CSAKQGANEQFF	TGCAGTGCTAAACAGGGGGCCAATGAGCAGTTCTTC
.	TRBV12-3/TRBV12-4	TRBJ1-3	few	CASRLVSSGNTIYF	TGTGCCAGCCGACTCGTTAGCTCTGGAAACACCATATATTTT
.	TRBV5-1	TRBJ2-1	many	CASSLGRGDNEQFF	TGCGCCAGCAGCTTGGGAAGGGGAGACAATGAGCAGTTCTTC
.	TRBV5-1	TRBJ2-6	.	CASSLDGAPRANVLTF	TGCGCCAGCAGCTTGGATGGGGCCCCGAGGGCCAACGTCCTGACTTTC
.	TRBV6-1	TRBJ2-3	few	CASSGVYTDTQYF	TGTGCCAGCAGTGGGGTCTACACAGATACGCAGTATTTT
.	TRBV4-3	TRBJ2-2	few	CASSQDQTNTGELFF	TGCGCCAGCAGCCAGGATCAGACGAACACCGGGGAGCTGTTTTTT
.	TRBV7-2	TRBJ1-5	many	CASSLTVNSNQPQHF	TGTGCCAGCAGCTTGACAGTCAATAGCAATCAGCCCCAGCATTTT
.	TRBV5-1	TRBJ2-1	.	CASSLPRGNVDNEQFF	TGCGCCAGCAGCTTGCCCCGGGGGAATGTGGACAATGAGCAGTTCTTC
.	TRBV7-9	TRBJ2-7	.	CASSSLVSPYEQYF	TGTGCCAGCAGCTCCTTGGTTTCTCCCTACGAGCAGTACTTC
.	TRBV20-1	TRBJ2-7	few	CSALAQSIYEQYF	TGCAGTGCCCTAGCGCAGAGCATTTACGAGCAGTACTTC
TRBD2	TRBV29-1	TRBJ2-1	few	CSVDGGTYNEQFF	TGCAGCGTTGACGGGGGGACCTACAATGAGCAGTTCTTC
.	TRBV12-5	TRBJ1-6	few	CASTAGDGNNSPLHF	TGTGCTAGTACCGCCGGGGACGGGAATAATTCACCCCTCCACTTT
.	TRBV20-1	TRBJ1-5	.	CSAIVAGPLDQPQHF	TGCAGTGCTATAGTGGCCGGTCCCCTGGATCAGCCCCAGCATTTT
TRBD1	TRBV12-3/TRBV12-4	TRBJ2-5	.	CASSFTTVRDRGQETQYF	TGTGCCAGCAGTTTTACCACGGTTAGAGACAGGGGCCAAGAGACCCAGTACTTC
TRBD1	TRBV5-5	TRBJ1-5	many	CASSSWRGPSNQPQHF	TGTGCCAGCAGCTCCTGGAGGGGGCCCAGCAATCAGCCCCAGCATTTT
.	TRBV6-2/TRBV6-3	TRBJ1-2	.	CASRGRAENGYTF	TGTGCCAGCAGGGGTCGGGCGGAAAATGGCTACACCTTC
.	TRBV5-1	TRBJ2-5	.	CASSLNSGRAYQETQYF	TGCGCCAGCAGCTTAAACAGTGGCAGGGCCTACCAAGAGACCCAGTACTTC
.	TRBV12-3/TRBV12-4	TRBJ2-1	many	CASSLGTDTYNEQFF	TGTGCCAGCAGTTTAGGGACAGACACCTACAATGAGCAGTTCTTC
.	TRBV20-1	TRBJ2-1	many	CSARDSHREQFF	TGCAGTGCTAGAGATAGCCACCGCGAGCAGTTCTTC